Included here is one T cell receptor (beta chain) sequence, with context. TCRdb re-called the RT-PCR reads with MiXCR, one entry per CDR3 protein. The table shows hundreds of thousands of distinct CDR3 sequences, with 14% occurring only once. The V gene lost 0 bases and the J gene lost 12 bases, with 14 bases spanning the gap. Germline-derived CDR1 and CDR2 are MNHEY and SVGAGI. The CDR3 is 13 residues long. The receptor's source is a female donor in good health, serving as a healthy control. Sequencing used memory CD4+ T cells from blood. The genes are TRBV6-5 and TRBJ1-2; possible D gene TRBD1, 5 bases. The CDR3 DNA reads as TGTGCCAGCAGTTACTCGGGACTAGCGGGAAACACCTTC. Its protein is CASSYSGLAGNTF.